What follows are 20 T cell receptor beta chains derived from one specimen sequenced in a study of blood T cell repertoires in COVID-19. Some clones are missing from TCRdb's copy, which holds only in-frame ones; the method was immunoSEQ multiplex PCR. The repertoire holds roughly 200,000 clones, 86% seen once, with approximately 6.1% in the top ten. Sequencing used peripheral blood. These receptors were taken from a man aged 80 or over with acute or convalescent COVID-19.

The chain combines TRBV27 with TRBJ1-5; D may be TRBD1 (6 bases). This CDR3 region has 15 residues. Germline V gives CDR1 MNHEY, CDR2 SMNVEV (reference sequence). With 6 bases removed from V and 0 bases from J, the gap between germline ends came to 12 bases. CDR3 bases: TGTGCCAGCAGGGACAGACCCTATAGCAATCAGCCCCAGCATTTT. Translation: CASRDRPYSNQPQHF.

This chain joins TRBV27 and TRBJ2-3; D is ambiguous. The CDR3 length is 12 residues. V was trimmed by 3 bases and J by 9 bases, leaving 10 bases between them. Germline-derived CDR1 and CDR2 are MNHEY and SMNVEV (reference sequence). The CDR3 here is CASSFWLGTQYF. The CDR3 nucleotides read TGTGCCAGCAGTTTTTGGTTGGGCACGCAGTATTTT.

The chain couples TRBV10-3 to TRBJ2-7; TRBD2 matches at 7 bases. The V gene's germline CDR1 is ENHRY and CDR2 SYGVKD. V trimming: 2 bases; J trimming: 6 bases; junction bases outside the gene matches: 10. The CDR3 totals 15 residues. CDR3 loop: CAISETDGGTGEQYF. CDR3 bases: TGTGCCATCAGTGAGACCGACGGGGGGACGGGCGAGCAGTACTTC.

This rearrangement joins TRBV6-2 or TRBV6-3 to TRBJ2-4, with 11 bases matching TRBD2. The CDR3 totals 17 residues. The ends lost 1 base at V and 3 bases at J; junction bases unmatched: 5. Germline CDR1 and CDR2: MNHEY and SVGEGT. This chain's CDR3 is CASSYYGLAGVKNIQYF. The CDR3 region has the DNA TGTGCCAGCAGTTACTACGGACTAGCGGGCGTCAAAAACATTCAGTACTTC.

The chain joins TRBV10-3 to TRBJ1-1; 9 bases align to TRBD1. The CDR3 has 14 amino acids. The V and J ends lost 10 bases and 2 bases, in that order; junction bases with no gene match: 8. CDR1 is ENHRY, CDR2 SYGVKD, per germline. The CDR3 is CATWTGAGNTEAFF. CDR3 coding DNA: TGTGCCACCTGGACAGGGGCGGGAAACACTGAAGCTTTCTTT.

The chain has TRBV30 and TRBJ2-1, with 7 bases aligning to TRBD2. The trim removed 8 bases at V and 0 bases at J, leaving 7 bases unmatched. The CDR3 covers 14 residues. The germline V gene has CDR1 GTSNPN and CDR2 SVGIG (reference sequence). The CDR3 region is CASGETFSYNEQFF. In DNA, the CDR3 is TGTGCCAGCGGGGAGACCTTCTCCTACAATGAGCAGTTCTTC.

The chain uses TRBV21-1 and TRBJ2-1; the D call TRBD2 from the table was never checked on the DNA. TRBV21-1 is marked as a pseudogene. This CDR3 spans 14 amino acids. The CDR3 DNA reads TGTGCCACTTTTAGCGGCCCCCTGGGGAATGAGCAGTTCTTC. Its translation is CATFSGPLGNEQFF.

This rearrangement joins TRBV30 to TRBJ2-2; D is perhaps TRBD2 (7 bases). The CDR3 is 17 residues long. Trimming removed 0 bases from V and 1 base from J, with 15 bases in between. CDR1 GTSNPN and CDR2 SVGIG come from the germline V gene (reference sequence). CDR3 amino acids: CAWSVHRGARNTGELFF. For the CDR3, the DNA is TGTGCCTGGAGTGTACACCGGGGGGCCAGGAACACCGGGGAGCTGTTTTTT.

This clone showed up just a few times. The V gene is TRBV5-1, the J gene TRBJ1-3; D gene unclear. Germline V gene data show CDR1 as SGHRS and CDR2 as YFSETQ. V gave up 4 bases and J gave up 2 bases, with 10 bases separating them. The CDR3 is 14 amino acids. The CDR3, as DNA: TGCGCCAGCAGCCACGGTTCTACTGGAAACACCATATATTTT. Protein: CASSHGSTGNTIYF.

Turning to this clone: The same CDR3 can be traced to other DNA sequences in this sample. V and J are TRBV6-2 or TRBV6-3 and TRBJ1-6; tentatively, D is TRBD1 (5 bases). Trimming pared 2 bases from V and 5 bases from J, leaving 7 bases between. CDR1 and CDR2 (germline): MNHEY, SVGEGT. This CDR3 spans 14 amino acids. The CDR3 nucleotides are TGTGCCAGCAGTTACGGACAAGATAATTCACCCCTCCACTTT. Translated: CASSYGQDNSPLHF.

This clone showed up just once. The V call is TRBV27, the J call TRBJ1-1; 7 bases fit TRBD1. The germline V gene encodes CDR1 MNHEY and CDR2 SMNVEV (reference sequence). The CDR3 runs to 15 residues. Trimming at V came to 7 bases and at J to 0 bases, leaving 8 bases not matched to a gene. The CDR3 bases are TGTGCCAGCAAGCGAGGACAGGCTTTGAACACTGAAGCTTTCTTT. It specifies CASKRGQALNTEAFF.

The chain has TRBV10-2 and TRBJ2-7; a possible D gene is TRBD2 (5 bases). The V end lost 0 bases, the J end lost 3 bases, and 6 bases lay between the germline ends. The CDR3 extends over 13 amino acids. Germline lookup yields CDR1 WSHSY and CDR2 SAAADI. The CDR3 loop reads CASSESRDYEQYF. CDR3 DNA sequence: TGCGCCAGCAGTGAGTCTCGGGACTACGAGCAGTACTTC.

The chain links TRBV10-3 to TRBJ2-5, with 7 bases that match TRBD2. Germline CDR1 reads ENHRY; CDR2 reads SYGVKD. J lost 5 bases, V lost 0 bases, and 0 bases had no gene match. The CDR3 loop spans 13 amino acids. The CDR3 bases are TGTGCCATCAGTGAGTCGGGGGGGGAGACCCAGTACTTC. This encodes CAISESGGETQYF.

The CDR3 coding sequence is TGTGCCAGCAGCTTAGCGGGAGGGCGTAGAGATACGCAGTATTTT. It encodes CASSLAGGRRDTQYF. J is TRBJ2-3 and V is TRBV7-2; 7 positions agree with TRBD2. Germline values: CDR1 SGHTA, CDR2 FQGNSA. CDR3 size: 15 residues. With 0 bases clipped from V and 5 bases from J, the junction kept 5 bases outside the gene matches.

This clone came up a few times. V and J are TRBV4-1 and TRBJ2-3; D may be TRBD2 (5 bases). Germline V CDR1 and CDR2: MGHRA, YSYEKL. Trimming removed 1 base from V and 6 bases from J, with 14 bases in between. The CDR3 consists of 15 residues. For the CDR3, the DNA is TGCGCCAGCAGCCAAGTCTCGACGCGAGGGGATACGCAGTATTTT. It is translated as CASSQVSTRGDTQYF.

This clone came up a few times. V and J are TRBV19 and TRBJ2-2; D is unclear. The CDR3 sequence is 15 residues long. Looked up from germline, CDR1 is LNHDA and CDR2 is SQIVND (reference sequence). Trimming left V 5 bases short and J 2 bases short, with 12 bases between. The CDR3 here is CASSGVAANTGELFF. In DNA form, the CDR3 reads TGTGCCAGTAGTGGAGTAGCAGCCAACACCGGGGAGCTGTTTTTT.

The chain has TRBV7-9 and TRBJ1-2, with D possibly being TRBD1 (5 bases). The V end lost 5 bases, the J end lost 0 bases, and 13 bases lay between the germline ends. This CDR3 comprises 15 residues. Germline assignment: CDR1 SEHNR and CDR2 FQNEAQ (reference sequence). The CDR3 region has the DNA TGTGCCAGCAGCCCAAGACAGACCACTAACTATGGCTACACCTTC. It codes for CASSPRQTTNYGYTF.

In this sample, this clone turned up a few times. The chain combines TRBV7-2 with TRBJ1-3; TRBD1 agrees at 8 bases. The CDR3 runs 15 residues. V gave up 2 bases and J gave up 1 base; unmatched junction bases: 1. Germline V gives CDR1 SGHTA, CDR2 FQGNSA. The CDR3 DNA sequence: TGTGCCAGCAGCTTAAGACAGGGGTCTGGAAACACCATATATTTT. Its translation: CASSLRQGSGNTIYF.

This chain connects TRBV6-5 to TRBJ1-5; D unclear. This CDR3 spans 14 amino acids. Trimming pared 8 bases from V and 4 bases from J, leaving 15 bases between. CDR1 is MNHEY and CDR2 is SVGAGI in the germline V gene. The CDR3 here is CASRFDNFNQPQHF. For the CDR3, the DNA is TGTGCCAGCCGCTTTGACAATTTTAATCAGCCCCAGCATTTT.

J is TRBJ1-4 and V is TRBV5-1; 7 bases fit TRBD1. Looked up from germline, CDR1 is SGHRS and CDR2 is YFSETQ. V gave up 4 bases and J gave up 5 bases; unmatched junction bases: 14. The CDR3 extends over 17 amino acids. CDR3 nucleotide sequence: TGCGCCAGCAGCCTACCGACAGGGATCCAAACGAATGAAAAACTGTTTTTT. Its translation is CASSLPTGIQTNEKLFF.